A selection of T cell receptor beta chains follows, all from one sample in a study of Tregs in tolerant kidney transplant recipients. These TCRs' antigens remain unknown. This table comes from immunoSEQ multiplex PCR, and its TCRdb copy is limited to in-frame clones, with some not included. The sample has 15,000 to 20,000 clones, around 55% seen once. The sample consisted of Tregs from blood cultured with allogeneic cells. These receptors came from a human donor in good health. Both conserved end residues are part of each CDR3. A D gene is named only where the DNA matches it firmly. Size is omitted from some rows. Given values are once, few, many or a class for expanded clones.

v_gene	abundance	d_gene	j_gene	CDR3aa	CDR3nt
TRBV19	once	-	TRBJ1-2	CASSRPGPLNYGYTF	TGTGCCAGTAGTCGGCCGGGACCGCTGAACTATGGCTACACCTTC
TRBV21-1	-	-	TRBJ2-7	CASSKIGGLDEQYF	TGTGCCAGCAGCAAAATTGGGGGGCTGGACGAGCAGTACTTC
TRBV6-5	-	-	TRBJ1-3	CASSYSRRGGNTIYF	TGTGCCAGCAGTTATTCGCGGAGGGGAGGAAACACCATATATTTT
TRBV5-6	-	-	TRBJ1-2	CASSPNSRRDYGYTF	TGTGCCAGCAGCCCAAACTCTAGGCGGGACTATGGCTACACCTTC
TRBV11-3	-	-	TRBJ2-2	CASSLGGGGGELFF	TGTGCCAGCAGCTTAGGCGGGGGCGGCGGGGAGCTGTTTTTT
TRBV15	-	-	TRBJ1-3	CATRPSGISGNTIYF	TGTGCCACCAGACCTTCCGGAATCTCTGGAAACACCATATATTTT
TRBV7-8	-	-	TRBJ1-1	CASRETARRDTEAFF	TGTGCCAGCAGGGAGACGGCTCGAAGGGACACTGAAGCTTTCTTT
TRBV6-5	-	TRBD1	TRBJ1-1	CASSYPGQGTEAFF	TGTGCCAGCAGTTACCCGGGACAGGGCACTGAAGCTTTCTTT
TRBV29-1	few	-	TRBJ2-7	CSVEGAGWYEQYF	TGCAGCGTTGAAGGCGCAGGGTGGTACGAGCAGTACTTC
TRBV15	-	TRBD2	TRBJ2-3	CATRSGTSGPTDTQYF	TGTGCCACCAGGTCCGGGACTAGCGGGCCCACAGATACGCAGTATTTT
TRBV2	-	TRBD2	TRBJ2-1	CASKDGRGDFEQFF	TGTGCCAGCAAAGATGGGCGGGGGGACTTCGAGCAGTTCTTC
TRBV5-1	few	-	TRBJ1-2	CASSFTTILDYGYTF	TGTGCCAGCAGCTTTACGACAATACTTGATTATGGCTACACCTTC
TRBV4-1	once	TRBD1	TRBJ2-2	CASSRGQGITGELFF	TGCGCCAGCAGCCGAGGACAGGGAATCACCGGGGAGCTGTTTTTT
TRBV7-9	-	TRBD1	TRBJ2-7	CASSLTGGAYEQYF	TGTGCCAGCAGCTTGACAGGGGGGGCCTACGAGCAGTACTTC
TRBV6-4	-	-	TRBJ1-1	CAARVVGTEAFF	TGTGCCGCCCGGGTCGTTGGCACTGAAGCTTTCTTT
TRBV2	-	-	TRBJ2-1	CASSEQGGVYNEQFF	TGTGCCAGCAGCGAGCAGGGGGGGGTGTACAATGAGCAGTTCTTC
TRBV2	-	-	TRBJ2-1	CASLTSGNEQFF	TGTGCCAGCCTTACATCGGGCAATGAGCAGTTCTTC
TRBV2	medium-sized	-	TRBJ1-2	CASKVYGYGYTF	TGTGCCAGCAAGGTCTATGGATATGGCTACACCTTC
TRBV10-3	-	-	TRBJ1-2	CAISVWGNYGYTF	TGTGCCATCAGTGTTTGGGGGAACTATGGCTACACCTTC
TRBV11-3	-	TRBD2	TRBJ2-3	CASSLDGTSGTDTQYF	TGTGCCAGCAGCTTAGACGGGACTAGCGGCACAGATACGCAGTATTTT
TRBV29-1	-	-	TRBJ2-7	CSVRVRVGEQYF	TGCAGCGTTCGGGTCAGGGTAGGCGAGCAGTACTTC
TRBV7-9	-	-	TRBJ2-5	CASRRGAQETQYF	TGTGCCAGCCGCCGGGGGGCGCAAGAGACCCAGTACTTC
TRBV5-4	once	-	TRBJ1-6	CASSPGLGGGQSLHF	TGTGCCAGCAGTCCGGGGTTGGGCGGGGGCCAATCCCTCCACTTT
TRBV7-3	-	-	TRBJ2-1	CASSPNPGDNEQFF	TGTGCCAGCAGCCCGAACCCGGGGGACAATGAGCAGTTCTTC
TRBV5-4	few	-	TRBJ2-3	CASSSGGLRTDTQYF	TGTGCCAGCAGCTCCGGGGGGCTCCGCACAGATACGCAGTATTTT
TRBV7-8	-	-	TRBJ2-5	CASSLMGQETQYF	TGTGCCAGCAGCTTAATGGGGCAAGAGACCCAGTACTTC
TRBV19	-	-	TRBJ2-7	CASITQLGTKLVLVCEQYF	TGTGCCAGTATCACGCAACTGGGGACCAAACTTGTACTGGTTTGCGAGCAGTACTTC
TRBV2	-	-	TRBJ2-2	CASSGQTDSTGELFF	TGTGCCAGCAGTGGACAGACAGACAGCACCGGGGAGCTGTTTTTT
TRBV4-3	medium-sized	-	TRBJ1-1	CASSRDQITEAFF	TGCGCCAGCAGCCGAGACCAGATCACTGAAGCTTTCTTT
TRBV4-1	medium-sized	-	TRBJ2-5	CASSQGGARTALGTQYF	TGCGCCAGCAGCCAAGGTGGCGCTCGGACAGCTTTAGGGACCCAGTACTTC
TRBV7-2	few	TRBD2	TRBJ2-3	CASSPRGSGRPANTQYF	TGTGCCAGCAGCCCACGGGGTAGCGGGAGGCCGGCGAATACGCAGTATTTT
TRBV14	-	-	TRBJ1-2	CASSQDLGYGYTF	TGTGCCAGCAGCCAAGATTTGGGATATGGCTACACCTTC
TRBV14	-	-	TRBJ2-2	CASSQVTTGELFF	TGTGCCAGCAGCCAAGTAACGACCGGGGAGCTGTTTTTT
TRBV5-1	-	TRBD2	TRBJ2-7	CASSLVRGGAYEQYF	TGCGCCAGCAGCTTGGTGCGGGGGGGCGCGTACGAGCAGTACTTC
TRBV18	-	-	TRBJ1-1	CASSREPDENTEAFF	TGTGCCAGCTCACGGGAGCCGGATGAGAACACTGAAGCTTTCTTT
TRBV7-9	many	-	TRBJ1-4	CASSLLLPSNEKLFF	TGTGCCAGCAGCCTCCTACTACCCAGCAATGAAAAACTGTTTTTT
TRBV11-2	once	-	TRBJ1-1	CASSFLGTEAFF	TGTGCCAGCAGCTTCCTAGGCACTGAAGCTTTCTTT
TRBV30	-	-	TRBJ1-3	CAWSFRQTGGNTIYF	TGTGCCTGGAGTTTTCGTCAAACGGGGGGAAACACCATATATTTT
TRBV7-9	-	TRBD2	TRBJ2-7	CASSLAISGIDYEQYF	TGTGCCAGCAGCTTAGCGATTAGCGGGATAGACTACGAGCAGTACTTC
TRBV4-3	-	TRBD1	TRBJ2-7	CASSTEGPGGAVQYF	TGCGCCAGCAGCACCGAGGGTCCAGGGGGCGCGGTGCAGTACTTC
TRBV4-3	-	-	TRBJ1-5	CASSQDLGNNQPQHF	TGCGCCAGCAGCCAAGATTTAGGGAACAATCAGCCCCAGCATTTT
TRBV18	medium-sized	-	TRBJ2-2	CASSPQRTGELFF	TGTGCCAGCTCACCCCAACGTACCGGGGAGCTGTTTTTT
TRBV6-5	-	TRBD2	TRBJ2-2	CASSSMGLAAGELFF	TGTGCCAGCAGTTCCATGGGACTAGCCGCCGGGGAGCTGTTTTTT
TRBV5-6	few	TRBD2	TRBJ2-2	CASSLVRGGAGELFF	TGTGCCAGCAGCTTGGTCCGGGGGGGCGCCGGGGAGCTGTTTTTT
TRBV7-8	-	TRBD1	TRBJ2-7	CASRIRDSKSEQYF	TGTGCCAGCAGGATTCGGGACAGTAAAAGCGAGCAGTACTTC
TRBV4-3	-	-	TRBJ2-5	CASSQDASEGGETQYF	TGCGCCAGCAGCCAAGATGCTAGCGAAGGGGGAGAGACCCAGTACTTC
TRBV4-1	-	TRBD1	TRBJ1-3	CASSLLQGGSGNTIYF	TGCGCCAGCAGCCTATTACAGGGGGGCTCTGGAAACACCATATATTTT
TRBV15	-	-	TRBJ2-3	CATSKSTDTQYF	TGTGCCACCAGCAAATCGACAGATACGCAGTATTTT
TRBV19	few	TRBD2	TRBJ2-5	CASGLAGKKTQYF	TGTGCCTCGGGGCTAGCGGGAAAGAAGACCCAGTACTTC
TRBV2	-	TRBD1	TRBJ2-3	CASSEAGGTGSDTDTQYF	TGTGCCAGCAGTGAAGCAGGAGGGACAGGGTCGGACACAGATACGCAGTATTTT
TRBV11-3	-	TRBD2	TRBJ2-1	CASSPSGIENEQFF	TGTGCCAGCAGCCCTAGCGGGATAGAAAATGAGCAGTTCTTC
TRBV27	medium-sized	TRBD1	TRBJ1-5	CASSPYRGWGNQPQHF	TGTGCCAGCAGTCCCTACAGGGGTTGGGGCAATCAGCCCCAGCATTTT
TRBV10-3	-	-	TRBJ1-1	CAIREGKGDTEAFF	TGTGCCATCAGGGAGGGTAAGGGAGACACTGAAGCTTTCTTT
TRBV9	-	-	TRBJ2-5	CASSPDLLLVRETQYF	TGTGCCAGCAGCCCAGACCTCCTCCTGGTCAGAGAGACCCAGTACTTC
TRBV5-1	once	-	TRBJ2-5	CASSLEWGAETQYF	TGCGCCAGCAGCTTGGAATGGGGGGCAGAGACCCAGTACTTC